The 3 T cell receptor beta chains given below trace back to one sample, sequenced in a study of T cell changes during pregnancy in multiple sclerosis. Assay used: immunoSEQ multiplex PCR; TCRdb lists only in-frame clones, some missing. The table lists some 67,000 clones, 92% of them singletons. The sequencing used peripheral blood, collected after pregnancy. The receptors derive from a female donor with multiple sclerosis, enrolled in a pregnancy study.

The chain carries TRBV5-1 and TRBJ2-3, with TRBD1 matching 7 bases. The CDR3 length is 14 residues. V dropped 1 base and J dropped 3; count of bases not matched to a gene: 2. Germline V lookup: CDR1 SGHRS, CDR2 YFSETQ. CDR3 loop: CASSLLTGTDTQYF. CDR3 DNA: TGCGCCAGCAGCTTGTTGACAGGGACAGATACGCAGTATTTT.

The chain is built from TRBV7-2 and TRBJ2-7; maybe TRBD1 (7 bases). V shed 5 bases and J shed 9 bases, with 23 bases lying between them. Germline lookup yields CDR1 SGHTA and CDR2 FQGNSA. The CDR3 spans 15 residues. CDR3 residues: CASSHAGQILRGQYF. The CDR3 nucleotides are TGTGCCAGCAGCCATGCGGGACAGATATTACGTGGGCAGTACTTC.

The chain uses TRBV5-1 and TRBJ2-1; TRBD1 matches at 11 bases. Germline lookup yields CDR1 SGHRS and CDR2 YFSETQ. This CDR3 region has 16 residues. With V trimmed by 4 bases and J by 7 bases, 10 bases remained unmatched. The CDR3 loop reads CASSLVGQGAGNEQFF. As DNA, the CDR3 is TGCGCCAGCAGCCTTGTCGGACAGGGGGCTGGGAATGAGCAGTTCTTC.